A selection of T cell receptor beta chains follows, all from one sample in a study of patients and donors after allogeneic stem cell transplantation. In TCRdb, the RT-PCR reads were re-called with MiXCR into one record per CDR3 protein. The sample has 160,000 or so distinct CDR3 sequences; 24% are singletons. Material: blood, either unsorted or a sorted T cell fraction (not recorded which). These receptors originate from a human donor who was either an allogeneic HSCT recipient or a stem cell or donor lymphocyte infusion donor (not recorded which). It is not recorded whose cells these are; they may come from a transplant donor. CDR3s include the opening cysteine and the closing phenylalanine or tryptophan. Fields, in order: J gene, D gene, clone size, V gene, CDR3 DNA, CDR3 protein. A D gene is named only where the DNA matches it firmly. Part of the rows lack a size; the others show once, few, many or a class for expanded clones.

TRBJ2-1,TRBD1,few,TRBV18,TGTGCCAGCTCACCACCGGCAGTGGCAGGGGGTGAGCAGTTCTTC,CASSPPAVAGGEQFF
TRBJ2-1,.,.,TRBV5-1,TGCGCCAGCAGCTGGCCGGTAACAGGGGAGGTATACAATGAGCAGTTCTTC,CASSWPVTGEVYNEQFF
TRBJ2-2,.,.,TRBV29-1,TGCAGCGTTGCCAGACTGAACACCGGGGAGCTGTTTTTT,CSVARLNTGELFF
TRBJ2-5,.,.,TRBV15,TGTGCCACCAGCAACAGGGTAGGCCAAGAGACCCAGTACTTC,CATSNRVGQETQYF
TRBJ2-7,.,.,TRBV12-3/TRBV12-4,TGTGCCAGCAGTTGGGGGGACGGGGACTACGAGCAGTACTTC,CASSWGDGDYEQYF
TRBJ2-5,TRBD2,.,TRBV4-2,TGTGCCAGCAGCCAACCGAGAGGGACTAGCGTACAAGAGACCCAGTACTTC,CASSQPRGTSVQETQYF
TRBJ2-1,.,.,TRBV4-3,TGCGCCAGCAGCCAAGATCTTGAGCGGATCCGATTCTACAATGAGCAGTTCTTC,CASSQDLERIRFYNEQFF
TRBJ2-7,TRBD2,.,TRBV29-1,TGCAGCGTTTGGGGGACTAGCGGGTTCTACGAGCAGTACTTC,CSVWGTSGFYEQYF
TRBJ2-1,TRBD2,.,TRBV11-2,TGTGCCAGCAGCTTCGGACTAGCGGGAGGGAATGAGCAGTTCTTC,CASSFGLAGGNEQFF
TRBJ1-5,.,few,TRBV5-5,TGTGCCAGCAGCGTTGAGGACAATCAGCCCCAGCATTTT,CASSVEDNQPQHF
TRBJ2-1,.,few,TRBV29-1,TGCAGCGTTCAAGCGGACAATGAGCAGTTCTTC,CSVQADNEQFF
TRBJ2-4,TRBD1,few,TRBV20-1,TGCAGTGCTAGTGGACAGGGAATGGACATTCAGTACTTC,CSASGQGMDIQYF
TRBJ2-7,TRBD2,few,TRBV5-1,TGCGCCAGCAGCCTGGGACTAGCGGGGGTTGAGCAGTACTTC,CASSLGLAGVEQYF
TRBJ2-1,TRBD2,.,TRBV20-1,TGCAGTGCTAGGGAAGCGGGACTAGCGGTTTTTGAGCAGTTCTTC,CSAREAGLAVFEQFF
TRBJ2-7,.,few,TRBV27,TGTGCCAGCAGTTTGGGGGACCTCCTCTACGAGCAGTACTTC,CASSLGDLLYEQYF
TRBJ2-5,.,few,TRBV12-3/TRBV12-4,TGTGCCAGCAGTTCCCCACCTCACCAAGAGACCCAGTACTTC,CASSSPPHQETQYF
TRBJ2-7,.,.,TRBV3-1,TGTGCCAGCAGCACGCGACCAGGAGCGGGCGAGCAGTACTTC,CASSTRPGAGEQYF
TRBJ1-1,.,.,TRBV10-3,TGTGCCATCAGTGACTCGGACGGTTTTGAAGCTTTCTTT,CAISDSDGFEAFF
TRBJ2-3,.,.,TRBV12-3/TRBV12-4,TGTGCCAGCAGTTTTCAAGCTAGCGCAGATACGCAGTATTTT,CASSFQASADTQYF
TRBJ1-5,.,.,TRBV6-2/TRBV6-3,TGTGCCAGCAGTTACTCGGGGAAGAGCGTGGGGCATAGCAGTCAGCCCCAGCATTTT,CASSYSGKSVGHSSQPQHF
TRBJ1-1,.,few,TRBV30,TGTGCCTGGAGTGTAGCGGTTTGGACTGAAGCTTTCTTT,CAWSVAVWTEAFF
TRBJ2-3,.,.,TRBV20-1,TGCAGTGCCCTAGTTATAACAGATACGCAGTATTTT,CSALVITDTQYF
TRBJ2-3,TRBD1,few,TRBV9,TGTGCCAGCAGCTCCCGACAGGGGAGCACAGATACGCAGTATTTT,CASSSRQGSTDTQYF